The 22 T cell receptor beta chains presented below share a single source sample, sequenced in a study of T cells after yellow fever vaccination. TCRdb reprocessed the 5' RACE reads with MiXCR, giving one entry per CDR3 protein. Of about 340,000 distinct CDR3 sequences in the sample, 8% to 10% were seen once. The starting material was PBMCs, obtained on the day of the first yellow fever vaccination. The origin of the receptors is a young man who received the YFV17D yellow fever vaccine.

The chain recombines TRBV7-3 with TRBJ2-3, with D tentatively TRBD2 (5 bases). Trimming cost V 2 bases and J 3 bases, with 12 bases left between them. The CDR3 extends over 15 amino acids. Germline values: CDR1 SGHTA, CDR2 FQGTGA. The CDR3, as DNA: TGTGCCAGCAGCTTAGCAAATAGCGCGACAGATACGCAGTATTTT. Residues: CASSLANSATDTQYF.

This clonotype showed up just a few times. The V and J genes are TRBV7-6 and TRBJ2-5; tentative D call: TRBD1 (6 bases). Trimming took off 0 bases at V and 7 bases at J, with 27 bases between the two ends. The CDR3 is 19 residues long. Germline loops: CDR1 SGHVS, CDR2 FNYEAQ. In DNA form, the CDR3 reads TGTGCCAGCAGCTTAGCCCTCCGGAAGGGCGGACAGACAAGGGGGACCCAGTACTTC. This translates into CASSLALRKGGQTRGTQYF.

This clonotype came up a few times. The chain carries TRBV7-2 and TRBJ1-1; no reliable D call. CDR3 length: 14 amino acids. V was cut by 3 bases and J by 0 bases, with 8 bases left in between. Germline V gene lookup returns CDR1 SGHTA and CDR2 FQGNSA. The CDR3 region has the DNA TGTGCCAGCAGCTTCCACGGAGTGAACACTGAAGCTTTCTTT. Residues: CASSFHGVNTEAFF.

Points on this clonotype: It may be a read error: a sequence one base away is much more abundant. This CDR3 fails to terminate in the conserved phenylalanine or tryptophan, so it likely reflects a read error. The chain has TRBV28 and TRBJ2-1; D is undetermined. The CDR3 is 11 residues long. V lost 2 bases to trimming and J lost 9 bases, with 5 bases between them. Germline CDR1 and CDR2: MDHEN and SYDVKM. The CDR3 spells CASSLGGEQFY. The DNA of the CDR3 is TGTGCCAGCAGTTTAGGTGGTGAGCAGTTCTAC.

This chain links TRBV5-4 with TRBJ2-1, with D tentatively TRBD2 (6 bases). Trimming stripped 6 bases from V and 7 bases from J, with 17 bases between. Germline V lookup: CDR1 SGHNT, CDR2 YYREEE (reference sequence). The CDR3 runs 14 residues. The CDR3, as DNA: TGTGCCAGCAACAACCGGGATGCGGGGAATGAGCAGTTCTTC. It codes for CASNNRDAGNEQFF.

This clonotype was counted only a few times. This chain joins TRBV6-1 and TRBJ1-1; 10 bases line up with TRBD1. V was pared by 8 bases and J by 2 bases, with 5 bases of the junction left unmatched. The CDR3 runs to 14 residues. Germline-derived CDR1 and CDR2 are MNHNS and SASEGT. CDR3 DNA sequence: TGTGCCAGCTCGGACAGGGGGTCTAACACTGAAGCTTTCTTT. This encodes CASSDRGSNTEAFF.

The V and J genes are TRBV7-2 and TRBJ2-4; 8 bases fit TRBD2. Germline values: CDR1 SGHTA, CDR2 FQGNSA. This CDR3 has 17 amino acids. Unmatched junction bases numbered 11, after V lost 7 bases and J lost 0 bases. In nucleotides, the CDR3 is TGTGCCAGCAACCGGGGGGGCCTTGTTGGAGCCAAAAACATTCAGTACTTC. Translating it yields CASNRGGLVGAKNIQYF.

The rearrangement links TRBV9 to TRBJ2-2; 7 bases map to TRBD1. J lost 7 bases, V lost 3 bases, and 9 bases had no gene match. The CDR3 sequence is 15 residues long. Germline CDR1 reads SGDLS; CDR2 reads YYNGEE. The CDR3 sequence: CASSGRQGGGGELFF. In DNA, the CDR3 is TGTGCCAGCAGCGGTCGACAGGGCGGTGGCGGGGAGCTGTTTTTT.

This chain links TRBV12-3 or TRBV12-4 with TRBJ2-1; D not certain. Trimming removed 1 base from V and 1 base from J, with 8 bases in between. This CDR3 is built from 15 residues. CDR3 sequence reads: CASSLGPGSYNEQFF. CDR3 sequence (DNA): TGTGCCAGCAGTTTAGGGCCTGGTTCCTACAATGAGCAGTTCTTC.

The genes are TRBV5-4 and TRBJ2-5; no firm D call. CDR1 and CDR2 from the germline V gene are SGHNT and YYREEE (reference sequence). This CDR3 is built from 13 residues. Trimming cost V 4 bases and J 0 bases, with 7 bases left between them. For the CDR3, the DNA is TGTGCCAGCAGCCTGAATCACCAAGAGACCCAGTACTTC. As protein: CASSLNHQETQYF. Based on the CDR3 plus reference TRBV5-4 and TRBJ2-5, the full variable domain is ETGVTQSPTHLIKTRGQQVTLRCSSQSGHNTVSWYQQALGQGPQFIFQYYREEENGRGNFPPRFSGLQFPNYSSELNVNALELDDSALYLCASSLNHQETQYFGPGTRLLVL.

The sample holds many counts of this clonotype. This chain uses TRBV18 with TRBJ2-2; D unresolved. Trimming pared 0 bases from V and 6 bases from J, leaving 8 bases between. The CDR3 totals 14 residues. CDR1 and CDR2 from the germline V gene are KGHSH and LQKENI. Here the CDR3 DNA reads TGTGCCAGCTCACCACCGGCAGGAGCCGGGGAGCTGTTTTTT. Translating it yields CASSPPAGAGELFF.

This clonotype was counted a few times. The chain has TRBV4-1 and TRBJ2-3, with a tentative D call TRBD2 (5 bases). Trimming removed 4 bases at V and 4 bases at J, with 18 bases between. The CDR3 consists of 16 residues. Per the germline V gene, CDR1 is MGHRA and CDR2 is YSYEKL. The CDR3 coding sequence is TGCGCCAGCAGCCCCAACCCGTCGGGGTCCCCAGATACGCAGTATTTT. Residues: CASSPNPSGSPDTQYF.

This chain connects TRBV29-1 to TRBJ2-1; D is perhaps TRBD1 or TRBD2 (6 bases each). Trimming shortened V by 7 bases and J by 2 bases, and 12 bases separated the two germline ends. The CDR3 runs 13 residues. From germline, CDR1 is SQVTM and CDR2 ANQGSEA. The CDR3 sequence: CSAGGQTYNEQFF. Written as DNA, the CDR3 is TGCAGCGCCGGGGGCCAAACCTACAATGAGCAGTTCTTC.

The rearrangement links TRBV10-3 to TRBJ1-1, with a tentative D call TRBD1 (6 bases). The CDR3 covers 14 residues. Germline V gene sequence: CDR1 ENHRY, CDR2 SYGVKD. The ends were cut back, 6 bases at V and 3 bases at J, with 14 bases in the middle. The CDR3 reads CAIREETGYTEAFF. For the CDR3, the DNA is TGTGCCATCAGGGAAGAAACAGGGTACACTGAAGCTTTCTTT.

This clonotype was seen only a few times. The chain is built from TRBV21-1 and TRBJ2-1. TRBV21-1 is noted as a pseudogene. This CDR3 is built from 17 residues. CDR3 region: CASRSGFPESLRNEQFF. The CDR3 DNA reads TGTGCCAGCAGATCAGGTTTTCCGGAATCATTAAGGAATGAGCAGTTCTTC.

This clonotype was seen many times. DNA of the CDR3: TGTGCCACCAGCAGAGGCGGCGAGCAGTACTTC. It encodes CATSRGGEQYF. This chain uses TRBV15 with TRBJ2-7; D ambiguous. Germline-derived CDR1 and CDR2 are LNHNV and YYDKDF (reference sequence). This CDR3 is built from 11 residues. The V end was cut by 1 base, the J end by 6 bases, with 4 bases between.

In this sample, this clonotype turned up a few times. This sequence joins TRBV18 and TRBJ1-1; D uncertain. Germline V CDR1 and CDR2: KGHSH, LQKENI. The CDR3 length is 15 residues. Trimming cost V 3 bases and J 1 base, with 12 bases left between them. The CDR3 sequence: CASSPMDDRNTEAFF. DNA of the CDR3: TGTGCCAGCTCACCTATGGATGATCGGAACACTGAAGCTTTCTTT.

A few counts support this clonotype. This chain uses TRBV12-3 or TRBV12-4 with TRBJ2-7; 7 nucleotides match TRBD1. Losses at the gene ends were 6 bases for V and 3 bases for J; bases not matched to a gene: 17. This CDR3 contains 17 residues. The CDR3 nucleotides read TGTGCCAGCAGCCCCCCCACGACAGGGTTAAAGGGCTACGAGCAGTACTTC. Translating gives CASSPPTTGLKGYEQYF.

This clonotype was counted a few times. The chain couples TRBV12-3 or TRBV12-4 to TRBJ2-7; 7 bases are shared with TRBD2. This CDR3 is 14 amino acids long. With V trimmed by 2 bases and J by 4 bases, 5 bases remained unmatched. The CDR3 nucleotides read TGTGCCAGCAGTTTACGGGAGGCTCAGTACGAGCAGTACTTC. Translating gives CASSLREAQYEQYF.

This clonotype was counted at least ten times. The V call is TRBV23-1, the J call TRBJ2-1; 7 positions match TRBD1. TRBV23-1 is an ORF; its function is uncertain. V shed 0 bases and J 3 bases; nucleotides not matched to a gene: 5. This CDR3 is built from 16 residues. The CDR3: CASSQSWQGVYNEQFF. The CDR3 coding sequence is TGCGCCAGCAGTCAATCGTGGCAGGGGGTCTACAATGAGCAGTTCTTC.

The chain carries TRBV4-1 and TRBJ1-4; D uncertain. The CDR3 sequence is 13 residues long. Between the trimmed V and J ends, which lost 3 bases and 7 bases, there was a span of 9 bases. Germline CDR1 MGHRA, CDR2 YSYEKL. CDR3 amino acids: CASSQGFLEKLFF. The CDR3 DNA sequence: TGCGCCAGCAGCCAGGGATTTCTTGAAAAACTGTTTTTT.

This clonotype appeared a few times. This chain links TRBV20-1 with TRBJ2-3; no clear D. Trimming took off 3 bases at V and 2 bases at J, with 15 bases between the two ends. Per germline, CDR1 DFQATT and CDR2 SNEGSKA (reference sequence). The CDR3 extends over 15 amino acids. The CDR3 nucleotides are TGCAGTGCTAGTCCGACTCGGTCGGTCACAGATACGCAGTATTTT. It translates to CSASPTRSVTDTQYF.